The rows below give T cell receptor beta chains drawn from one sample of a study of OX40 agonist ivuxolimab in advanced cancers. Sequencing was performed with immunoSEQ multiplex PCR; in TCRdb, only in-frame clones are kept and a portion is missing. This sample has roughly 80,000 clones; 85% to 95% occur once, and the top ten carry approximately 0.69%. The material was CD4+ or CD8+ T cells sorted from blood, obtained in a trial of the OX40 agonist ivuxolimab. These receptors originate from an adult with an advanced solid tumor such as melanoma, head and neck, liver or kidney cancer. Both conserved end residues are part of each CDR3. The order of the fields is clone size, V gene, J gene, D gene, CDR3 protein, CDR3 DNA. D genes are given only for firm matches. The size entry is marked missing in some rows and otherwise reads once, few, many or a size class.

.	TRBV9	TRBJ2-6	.	CASRWGSGANVLTF	TGTGCCAGTCGGTGGGGGTCTGGGGCCAACGTCCTGACTTTC
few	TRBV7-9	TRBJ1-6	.	CASSLNRDSPLHF	TGTGCCAGCAGCCTTAACAGGGATTCACCCCTCCACTTT
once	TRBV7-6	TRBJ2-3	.	CASSPSIETPSAQYF	TGTGCCAGCAGTCCTAGCATAGAGACCCCTTCGGCGCAGTATTTT
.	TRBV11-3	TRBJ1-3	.	CASSSGGPVLFGNTIYF	TGTGCCAGCAGCTCGGGGGGGCCTGTCCTCTTTGGAAACACCATATATTTT
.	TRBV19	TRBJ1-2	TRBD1	CASSRAGTGGGYTF	TGTGCCAGTAGTAGGGCTGGGACAGGAGGTGGCTACACCTTC
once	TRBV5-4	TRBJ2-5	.	CASSSTGRGPETQYF	TGTGCCAGCAGCTCGACCGGACGGGGCCCGGAGACCCAGTACTTC
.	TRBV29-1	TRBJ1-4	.	CSVEVRSQRGEKLFF	TGCAGCGTTGAAGTTAGGTCCCAGCGAGGCGAAAAACTGTTTTTT
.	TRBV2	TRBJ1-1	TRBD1	CASSVETGGTEAFF	TGTGCCAGCAGTGTCGAGACAGGGGGCACTGAAGCTTTCTTT
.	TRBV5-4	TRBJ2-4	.	CASSRQEPKSIQYF	TGTGCCAGCAGCCGACAGGAACCAAAAAGCATTCAGTACTTC
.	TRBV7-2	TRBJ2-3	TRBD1	CASSLTGTASPDTQYF	TGTGCCAGCAGCTTAACCGGGACAGCCTCTCCGGATACGCAGTATTTT
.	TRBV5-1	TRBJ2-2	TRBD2	CASSFIAGAAGELFF	TGCGCCAGCAGCTTTATAGCGGGAGCGGCCGGGGAGCTGTTTTTT
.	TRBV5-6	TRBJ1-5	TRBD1	CASSAWDRGNQPQHF	TGTGCCAGCAGCGCCTGGGACAGGGGGAATCAGCCCCAGCATTTT
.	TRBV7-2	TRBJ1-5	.	CASSLSLSEPQHF	TGTGCCAGCAGCTTATCCCTGAGTGAGCCCCAGCATTTT
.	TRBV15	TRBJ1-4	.	CATSRQIATNEKLFF	TGTGCCACCAGCAGACAAATAGCAACTAATGAAAAACTGTTTTTT
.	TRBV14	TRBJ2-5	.	CASSPRQGREETQYF	TGTGCCAGCAGCCCTCGACAGGGACGGGAGGAGACCCAGTACTTC
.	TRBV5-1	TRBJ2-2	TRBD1	CASSIGQGAGELFF	TGCGCCAGCAGCATCGGACAGGGGGCCGGGGAGCTGTTTTTT
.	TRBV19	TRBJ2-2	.	CASSIGSGNTGELFF	TGTGCCAGTAGTATAGGTTCGGGGAACACCGGGGAGCTGTTTTTT
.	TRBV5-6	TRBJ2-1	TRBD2	CASSRGLAAYNEQFF	TGTGCCAGCAGCCGTGGACTAGCGGCGTACAATGAGCAGTTCTTC
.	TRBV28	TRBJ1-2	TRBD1	CASSFQKQGYYGYTF	TGTGCCAGCAGTTTCCAAAAACAGGGGTACTATGGCTACACCTTC
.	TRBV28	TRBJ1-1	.	CASSPLGGEAFF	TGTGCCAGCAGCCCGCTGGGTGGTGAAGCTTTCTTT
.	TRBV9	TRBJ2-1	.	CASSGGPRSAYNEQFF	TGTGCCAGCAGCGGCGGACCTCGGTCTGCTTACAATGAGCAGTTCTTC
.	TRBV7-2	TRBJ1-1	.	CASSFARGNTEAFF	TGTGCCAGCTCTTTTGCCAGGGGCAACACTGAAGCTTTCTTT
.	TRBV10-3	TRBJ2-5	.	CAISDGGGETQYF	TGTGCCATCAGTGACGGGGGCGGGGAGACCCAGTACTTC
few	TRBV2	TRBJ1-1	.	CASSERGAGPTEAFF	TGTGCCAGCAGTGAGCGGGGCGCAGGGCCCACTGAAGCTTTCTTT
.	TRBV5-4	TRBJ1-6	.	CASSGGGIRNSPLHF	TGTGCCAGCAGCGGTGGGGGGATTCGGAATTCACCCCTCCACTTT
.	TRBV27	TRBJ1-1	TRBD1	CASSLLQGASRAEAFF	TGTGCCAGCAGTTTATTACAGGGGGCCAGTAGGGCTGAAGCTTTCTTT
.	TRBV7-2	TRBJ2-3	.	CASSLLRDGTQYF	TGTGCCAGCAGCTTACTCAGGGATGGCACGCAGTATTTT
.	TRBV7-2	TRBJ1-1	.	CASSLTGTTNTEAFF	TGTGCCAGCAGCTTAACCGGGACAACAAACACTGAAGCTTTCTTT
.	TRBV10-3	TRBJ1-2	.	CAIRGGREDGYTF	TGTGCCATCCGGGGGGGTCGGGAGGATGGCTACACCTTC
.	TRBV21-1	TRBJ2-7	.	CASSKDDRNRYEQYF	TGTGCCAGCAGCAAAGACGACAGGAACCGATACGAGCAGTACTTC
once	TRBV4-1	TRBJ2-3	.	CASSQEFPGIKADTQYF	TGCGCCAGCAGCCAAGAATTTCCCGGGATTAAGGCAGATACGCAGTATTTT
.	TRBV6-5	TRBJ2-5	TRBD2	CASRLAGVETQYF	TGTGCCAGCAGGCTAGCGGGAGTCGAGACCCAGTACTTC
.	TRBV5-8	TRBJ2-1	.	CASSLAWGQKNEQFF	TGTGCCAGCAGCTTGGCGTGGGGGCAGAAGAATGAGCAGTTCTTC
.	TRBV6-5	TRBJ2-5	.	CASRAGVRETQYF	TGTGCCAGCAGGGCCGGGGTTCGAGAGACCCAGTACTTC
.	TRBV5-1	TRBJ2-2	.	CASSVGQITGELFF	TGCGCCAGCAGCGTGGGACAAATCACCGGGGAGCTGTTTTTT
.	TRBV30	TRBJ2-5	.	CAWREGSWGTQYF	TGTGCCTGGAGAGAAGGTAGCTGGGGGACCCAGTACTTC
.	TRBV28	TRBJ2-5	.	CASSFPGRTQTQYF	TGTGCCAGCAGTTTCCCCGGCAGAACACAGACCCAGTACTTC
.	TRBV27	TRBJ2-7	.	CASSPYPGGRQYF	TGTGCCAGCAGTCCCTACCCCGGGGGGCGTCAGTACTTC
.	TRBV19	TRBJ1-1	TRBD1	CASSTGTGPLGIAEAFF	TGTGCCAGTAGTACCGGGACAGGCCCTCTTGGAATCGCTGAAGCTTTCTTT
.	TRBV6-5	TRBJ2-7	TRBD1	CASSPGQAREQYF	TGTGCCAGCAGTCCGGGACAGGCTCGCGAGCAGTACTTC
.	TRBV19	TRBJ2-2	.	CASSIARTGELFF	TGTGCCAGTAGTATAGCCAGAACCGGGGAGCTGTTTTTT
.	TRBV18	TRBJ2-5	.	CASSSLKKETQYF	TGTGCCAGCTCATCACTGAAAAAAGAGACCCAGTACTTC
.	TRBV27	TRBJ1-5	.	CASSLESNQPQHF	TGTGCCAGCAGTTTAGAAAGCAATCAGCCCCAGCATTTT
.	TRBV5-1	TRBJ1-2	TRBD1	CASSLGRGRLDGYTF	TGCGCCAGCAGCCTCGGAAGGGGGCGACTCGATGGCTACACCTTC
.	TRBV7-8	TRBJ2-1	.	CASSLGFIQGGGYNEQFF	TGTGCCAGCAGCTTAGGGTTTATACAGGGTGGTGGGTACAATGAGCAGTTCTTC
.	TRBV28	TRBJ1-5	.	CASTTGGYSNQPQHF	TGTGCCAGCACAACGGGGGGTTATAGCAATCAGCCCCAGCATTTT
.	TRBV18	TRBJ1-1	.	CASSPNFVAEAFF	TGTGCCAGCTCACCAAACTTCGTAGCTGAAGCTTTCTTT
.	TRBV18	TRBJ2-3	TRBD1	CASSGQGSDTQYF	TGTGCCAGCTCAGGACAGGGGTCGGATACGCAGTATTTT
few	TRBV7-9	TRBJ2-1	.	CASSLVGFVDEQFF	TGTGCCAGCAGCTTAGTTGGGTTTGTGGATGAGCAGTTCTTC
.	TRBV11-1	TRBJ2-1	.	CASSSNPLYNEQFF	TGTGCCAGCAGCTCAAACCCCTTATACAATGAGCAGTTCTTC
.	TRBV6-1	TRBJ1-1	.	CASSEPGRAGDTEAFF	TGTGCCAGCAGTGAACCTGGGCGGGCGGGGGACACTGAAGCTTTCTTT
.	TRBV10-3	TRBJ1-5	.	CAISGDSRGPQHF	TGTGCCATCAGTGGCGACAGCCGCGGGCCCCAGCATTTT
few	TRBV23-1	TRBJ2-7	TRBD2	CASSQSSTSGDWYEQYF	TGCGCCAGCAGTCAATCGTCCACTAGCGGGGACTGGTACGAGCAGTACTTC
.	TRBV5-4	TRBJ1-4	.	CASSAGPGATNEKLFF	TGTGCCAGCAGCGCTGGGCCAGGGGCAACTAATGAAAAACTGTTTTTT
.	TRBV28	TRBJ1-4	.	CASIPQHGGDDEKLFF	TGTGCCAGCATCCCCCAGCATGGAGGGGACGATGAAAAACTGTTTTTT
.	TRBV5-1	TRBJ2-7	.	CASSWGVTGTENEQYF	TGCGCCAGCAGCTGGGGGGTGACGGGAACTGAGAACGAGCAGTACTTC